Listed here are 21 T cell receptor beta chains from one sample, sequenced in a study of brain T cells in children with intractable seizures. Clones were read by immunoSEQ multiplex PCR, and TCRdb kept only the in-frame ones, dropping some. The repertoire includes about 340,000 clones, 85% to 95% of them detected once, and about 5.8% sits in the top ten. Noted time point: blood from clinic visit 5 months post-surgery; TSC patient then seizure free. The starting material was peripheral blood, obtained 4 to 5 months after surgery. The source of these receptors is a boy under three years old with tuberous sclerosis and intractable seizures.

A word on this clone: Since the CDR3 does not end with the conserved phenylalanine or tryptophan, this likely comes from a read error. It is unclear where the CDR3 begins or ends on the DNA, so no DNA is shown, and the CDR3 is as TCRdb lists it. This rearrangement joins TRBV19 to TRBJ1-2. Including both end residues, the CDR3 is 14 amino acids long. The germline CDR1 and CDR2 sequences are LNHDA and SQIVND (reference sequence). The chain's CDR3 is CASSISFGSPTDGL.

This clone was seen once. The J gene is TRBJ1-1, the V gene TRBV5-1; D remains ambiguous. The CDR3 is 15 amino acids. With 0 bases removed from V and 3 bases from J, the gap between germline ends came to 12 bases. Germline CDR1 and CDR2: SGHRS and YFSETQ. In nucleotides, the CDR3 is TGCGCCAGCAGCTTGGGACCTATAGTCCACACTGAAGCTTTCTTT. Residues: CASSLGPIVHTEAFF.

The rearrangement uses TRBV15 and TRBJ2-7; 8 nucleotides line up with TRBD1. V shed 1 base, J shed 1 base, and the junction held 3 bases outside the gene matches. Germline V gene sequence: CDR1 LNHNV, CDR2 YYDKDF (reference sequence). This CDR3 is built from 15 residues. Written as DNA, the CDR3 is TGTGCCACCAGCAGAGGCCGACAGGGGTCCTACGAGCAGTACTTC. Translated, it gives CATSRGRQGSYEQYF.

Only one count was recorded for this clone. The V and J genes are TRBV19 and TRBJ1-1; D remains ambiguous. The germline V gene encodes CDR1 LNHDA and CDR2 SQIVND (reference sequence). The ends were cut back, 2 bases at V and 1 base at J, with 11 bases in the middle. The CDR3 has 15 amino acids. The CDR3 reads CASSITPVPNTEAFF. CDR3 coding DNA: TGTGCCAGTAGTATAACTCCGGTCCCGAACACTGAAGCTTTCTTT. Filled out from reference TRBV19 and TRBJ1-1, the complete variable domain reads DGGITQSPKYLFRKEGQNVTLSCEQNLNHDAMYWYRQDPGQGLRLIYYSQIVNDFQKGDIAEGYSVSREKKESFPLTVTSAQKNPTAFYLCASSITPVPNTEAFFGQGTRLTVV.

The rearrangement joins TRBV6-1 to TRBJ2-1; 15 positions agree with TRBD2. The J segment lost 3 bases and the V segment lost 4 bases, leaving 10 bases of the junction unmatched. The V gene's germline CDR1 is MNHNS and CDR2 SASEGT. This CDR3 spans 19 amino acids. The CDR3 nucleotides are TGTGCCAGCAGTGGTAGGACTAGCGGGGGGGCTTGGGTCTACAATGAGCAGTTCTTC. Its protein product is CASSGRTSGGAWVYNEQFF.

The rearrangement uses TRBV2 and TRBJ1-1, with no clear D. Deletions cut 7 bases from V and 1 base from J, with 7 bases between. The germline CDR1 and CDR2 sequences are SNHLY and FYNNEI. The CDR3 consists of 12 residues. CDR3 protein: CASMDQNTEAFF. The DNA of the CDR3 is TGTGCCAGCATGGACCAGAACACTGAAGCTTTCTTT.

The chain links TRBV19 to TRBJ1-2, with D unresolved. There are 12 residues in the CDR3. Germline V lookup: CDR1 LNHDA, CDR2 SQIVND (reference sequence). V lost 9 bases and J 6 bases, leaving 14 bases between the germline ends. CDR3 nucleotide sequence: TGTGCCAGAGCAGGTGGGCAGAATGGCTACACCTTC. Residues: CARAGGQNGYTF.

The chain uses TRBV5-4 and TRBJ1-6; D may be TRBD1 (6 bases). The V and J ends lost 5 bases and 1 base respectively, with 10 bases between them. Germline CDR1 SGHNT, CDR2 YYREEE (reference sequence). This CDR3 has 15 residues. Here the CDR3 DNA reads TGTGCCAGCAGAAATAGGGGGTCCTATAATTCACCCCTCCACTTT. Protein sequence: CASRNRGSYNSPLHF.

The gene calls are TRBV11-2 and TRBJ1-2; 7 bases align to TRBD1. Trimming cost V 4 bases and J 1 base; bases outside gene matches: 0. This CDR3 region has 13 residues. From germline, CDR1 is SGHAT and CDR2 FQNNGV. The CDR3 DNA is TGTGCCAGCAGCTCAGGGGGTAACTATGGCTACACCTTC. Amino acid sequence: CASSSGGNYGYTF. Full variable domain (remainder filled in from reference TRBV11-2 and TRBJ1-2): EAGVAQSPRYKIIEKRQSVAFWCNPISGHATLYWYQQILGQGPKLLIQFQNNGVVDDSQLPKDRFSAERLKGVDSTLKIQPAKLEDSAVYLCASSSGGNYGYTFGSGTRLTVV.

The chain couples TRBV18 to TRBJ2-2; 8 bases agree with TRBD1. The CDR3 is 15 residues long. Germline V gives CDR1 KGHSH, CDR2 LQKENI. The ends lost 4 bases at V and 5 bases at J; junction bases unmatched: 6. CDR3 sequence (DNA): TGTGCCAGCTCACGGGGACAGGTCGGTACCGGGGAGCTGTTTTTT. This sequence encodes CASSRGQVGTGELFF.

The CDR3 DNA sequence: TGTGCCAGCAGTGAGGGGCCAGCGGGAGGGCCAGGTGAGCAGTTCTTC. Translation: CASSEGPAGGPGEQFF. J is TRBJ2-1 and V is TRBV6-1, with TRBD2 matching over 10 bases. The ends lost 3 bases at V and 9 bases at J; junction bases unmatched: 11. CDR1 and CDR2 from the germline V gene are MNHNS and SASEGT. This CDR3 comprises 16 residues.

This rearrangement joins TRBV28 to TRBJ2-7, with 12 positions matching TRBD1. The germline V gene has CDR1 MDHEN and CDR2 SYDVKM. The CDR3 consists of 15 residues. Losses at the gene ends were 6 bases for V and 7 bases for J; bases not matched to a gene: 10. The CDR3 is CASSGRDRGLVEQYF. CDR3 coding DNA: TGTGCCAGCAGCGGACGGGACAGGGGGCTGGTGGAGCAGTACTTC. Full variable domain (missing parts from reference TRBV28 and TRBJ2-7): DVKVTQSSRYLVKRTGEKVFLECVQDMDHENMFWYRQDPGLGLRLIYFSYDVKMKEKGDIPEGYSVSREKKERFSLILESASTNQTSMYLCASSGRDRGLVEQYFGPGTRLTVT.

CDR3 in amino acids: CASSVGGGLKEKLFF. CDR3 nucleotides: TGTGCCAGCAGCGTTGGCGGGGGGCTAAAAGAAAAACTGTTTTTT. The rearrangement joins TRBV9 to TRBJ1-4; possibly TRBD1 for D (6 bases). The CDR3 contains 15 residues. Germline lookup yields CDR1 SGDLS and CDR2 YYNGEE. V was trimmed by 2 bases and J by 8 bases, leaving 16 bases between them.

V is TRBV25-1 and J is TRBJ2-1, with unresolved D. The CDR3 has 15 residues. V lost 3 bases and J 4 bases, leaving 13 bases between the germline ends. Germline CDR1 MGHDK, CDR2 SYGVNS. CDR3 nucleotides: TGTGCCAGCAGTGATACGAGCAAGCCATACAATGAGCAGTTCTTC. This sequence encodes CASSDTSKPYNEQFF.

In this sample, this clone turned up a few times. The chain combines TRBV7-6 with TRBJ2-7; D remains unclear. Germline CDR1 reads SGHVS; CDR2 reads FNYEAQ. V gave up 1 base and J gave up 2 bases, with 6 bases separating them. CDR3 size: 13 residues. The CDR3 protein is CASSLETPYEQYF. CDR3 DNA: TGTGCCAGCAGCTTAGAAACTCCCTACGAGCAGTACTTC.

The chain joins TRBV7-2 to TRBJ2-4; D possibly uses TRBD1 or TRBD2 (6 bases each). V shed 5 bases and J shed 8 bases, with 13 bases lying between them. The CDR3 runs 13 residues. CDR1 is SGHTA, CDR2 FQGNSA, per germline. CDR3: CASSHYREDIQYF. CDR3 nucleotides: TGTGCCAGCAGCCACTACAGGGAGGACATTCAGTACTTC. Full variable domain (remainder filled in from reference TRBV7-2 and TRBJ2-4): GAGVSQSPSNKVTEKGKDVELRCDPISGHTALYWYRQSLGQGLEFLIYFQGNSAPDKSGLPSDRFSAERTGGSVSTLTIQRTQQEDSAVYLCASSHYREDIQYFGAGTRLSVL.

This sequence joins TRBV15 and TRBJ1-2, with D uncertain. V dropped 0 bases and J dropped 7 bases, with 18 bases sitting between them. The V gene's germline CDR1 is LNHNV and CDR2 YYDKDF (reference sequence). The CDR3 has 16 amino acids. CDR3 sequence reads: CATSRDENRFRSGYTF. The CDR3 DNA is TGTGCCACCAGCAGAGACGAGAATAGGTTCAGAAGTGGCTACACCTTC.

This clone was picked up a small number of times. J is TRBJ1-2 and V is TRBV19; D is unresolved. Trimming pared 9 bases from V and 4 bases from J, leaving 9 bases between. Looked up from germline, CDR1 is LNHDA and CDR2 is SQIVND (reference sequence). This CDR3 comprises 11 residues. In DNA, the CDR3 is TGTGCCAGCCGATGGGGCTATGGCTACACCTTC. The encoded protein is CASRWGYGYTF.

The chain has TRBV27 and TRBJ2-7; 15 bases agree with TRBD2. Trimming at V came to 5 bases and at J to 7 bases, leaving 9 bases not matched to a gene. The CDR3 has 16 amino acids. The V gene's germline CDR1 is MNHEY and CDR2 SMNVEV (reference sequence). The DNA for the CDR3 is TGTGCCAGCAGTCCCGGGACTAGCGGGAGGCGTGGGGAGCAGTACTTC. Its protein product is CASSPGTSGRRGEQYF.

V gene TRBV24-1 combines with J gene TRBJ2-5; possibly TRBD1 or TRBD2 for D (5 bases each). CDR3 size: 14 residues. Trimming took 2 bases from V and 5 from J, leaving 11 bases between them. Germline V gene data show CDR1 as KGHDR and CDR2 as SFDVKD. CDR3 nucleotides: TGTGCCACCAGTGATTGGGGCAGGGAGGAGACCCAGTACTTC. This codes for CATSDWGREETQYF.

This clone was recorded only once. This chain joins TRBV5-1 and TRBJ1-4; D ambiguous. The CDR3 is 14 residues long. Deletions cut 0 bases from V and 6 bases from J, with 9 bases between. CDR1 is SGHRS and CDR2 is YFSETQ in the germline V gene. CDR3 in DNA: TGCGCCAGCAGCTTGGCCGGACCGGATGAAAAACTGTTTTTT. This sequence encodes CASSLAGPDEKLFF.